One T cell receptor beta chain is described in this entry. By way of CD45RO/CCR7/CD25/CD127/CD95/CD27, the CD4+ regulatory, stem cell-like memory, central memory and naive cells were sorted. The sample is drawn from a study of beta chain features in type 1 diabetes. The CDR3 length is 11 residues. The germline V and J ends were trimmed by 3 bases and 4 bases, with 7 bases remaining between them. Germline values: CDR1 DFQATT, CDR2 SNEGSKA (reference sequence). The study reverse transcribed the entire isolated RNA, so it sequenced expressed TCRB transcripts. Naive, central memory and regulatory T cell samples yielded around 3.4 million reads on average. TCRdb's table, derived via immunoSEQ multiplex PCR, lists solely in-frame clones and lacks some. The sample has around 500,000 clones, about 10% seen once.

Input material: naive CD4+ T cells from blood. The clonotype comes from a woman aged 18-29 years in good health. This rearrangement joins TRBV20-1 to TRBJ2-7, with D unclear. The DNA of the CDR3 is TGCAGTGCTAGGACCGGTTACGAGCAGTACTTC. Protein: CSARTGYEQYF.